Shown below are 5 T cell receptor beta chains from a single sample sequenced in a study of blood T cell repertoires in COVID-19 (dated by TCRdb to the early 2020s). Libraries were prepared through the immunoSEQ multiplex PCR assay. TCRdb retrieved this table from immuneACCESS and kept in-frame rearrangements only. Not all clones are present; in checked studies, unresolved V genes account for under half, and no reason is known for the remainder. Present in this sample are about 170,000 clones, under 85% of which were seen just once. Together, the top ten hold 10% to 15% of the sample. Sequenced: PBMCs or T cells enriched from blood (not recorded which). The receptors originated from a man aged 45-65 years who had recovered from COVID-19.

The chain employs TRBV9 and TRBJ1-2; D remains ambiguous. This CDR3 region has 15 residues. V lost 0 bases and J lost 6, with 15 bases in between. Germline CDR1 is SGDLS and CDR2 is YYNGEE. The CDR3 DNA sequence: TGTGCCAGCAGCGTAGACGGCGCCGCCGGGGATGGCTACACCTTC. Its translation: CASSVDGAAGDGYTF.

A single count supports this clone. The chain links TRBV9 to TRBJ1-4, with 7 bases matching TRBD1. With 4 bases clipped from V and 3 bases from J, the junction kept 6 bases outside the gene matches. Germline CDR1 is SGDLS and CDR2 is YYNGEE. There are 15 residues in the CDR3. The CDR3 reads CASSPWDSPNEKLFF. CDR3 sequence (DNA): TGTGCCAGCAGCCCTTGGGACAGCCCTAATGAAAAACTGTTTTTT.

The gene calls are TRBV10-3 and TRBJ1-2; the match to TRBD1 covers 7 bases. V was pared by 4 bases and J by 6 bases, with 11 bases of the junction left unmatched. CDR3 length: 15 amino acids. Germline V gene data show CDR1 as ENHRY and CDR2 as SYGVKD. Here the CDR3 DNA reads TGTGCCATCAGTGTCGATTATAACAGGGGAAATGGCTACACCTTC. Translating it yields CAISVDYNRGNGYTF.

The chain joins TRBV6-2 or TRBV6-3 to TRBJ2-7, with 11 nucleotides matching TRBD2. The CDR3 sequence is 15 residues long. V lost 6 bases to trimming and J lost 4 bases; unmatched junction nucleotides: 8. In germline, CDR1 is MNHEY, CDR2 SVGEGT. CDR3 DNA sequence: TGTGCCAGCAGCCACGTCCTAGCGGGGGGTTACGAGCAGTACTTC. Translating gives CASSHVLAGGYEQYF.

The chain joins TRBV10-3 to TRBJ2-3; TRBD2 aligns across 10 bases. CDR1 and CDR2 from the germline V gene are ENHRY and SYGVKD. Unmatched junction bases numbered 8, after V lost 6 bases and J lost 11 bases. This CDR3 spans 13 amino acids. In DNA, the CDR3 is TGTGCCATCAGGCCTAGCGGGGGAGCAGAGCAGTATTTT. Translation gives CAIRPSGGAEQYF.